Listed here are 26 T cell receptor beta chains from one sample, sequenced in a study of metastatic and nonmetastatic thyroid tumors (TCRdb year 2020). Before undergoing thyroid surgery, none of the patients had been given any kind of treatment. Libraries were prepared through PCR. This sample was sequenced with an Illumina HiSeq 4000. TCRdb cleaned the public reads at Q25 with fastp, built clones with MiXCR and kept in-frame beta chains. Recorded for this sample are 25,000 or so clones; roughly 15% of them occurred a single time. Around 4.4% of the sample is taken by the ten largest. Sequencing was carried out using blood. The receptors here all came from a female donor with papillary thyroid cancer or a benign thyroid nodule (not recorded which). Some clones in this sample may be carry-over from other donors' samples.

The rearrangement links TRBV6-1 to TRBJ2-7; no clear D gene. The CDR3 covers 14 residues. Trimming shortened V by 6 bases and J by 3 bases, and 15 bases separated the two germline ends. Germline assignment: CDR1 MNHNS and CDR2 SASEGT. In nucleotides, the CDR3 is TGTGCCAGCAGGTCCTTTTGGGCAAGCTACGAGCAGTACTTC. Translated, it gives CASRSFWASYEQYF.

This clone was found many times. V gene TRBV7-3 combines with J gene TRBJ2-5, with 7 bases that match TRBD2. Germline lookup yields CDR1 SGHTA and CDR2 FQGTGA. Trimming cost V 1 base and J 3 bases; bases outside gene matches: 8. This CDR3 comprises 16 residues. This chain's CDR3 is CASSLKAGARKETQYF. CDR3 bases: TGTGCCAGCAGCTTAAAGGCGGGAGCACGGAAAGAGACCCAGTACTTC.

This clone ranks as medium-sized. The CDR3 is CSARRRGDNEQFF. CDR3 sequence (DNA): TGCAGTGCTAGGAGGCGGGGGGACAATGAGCAGTTCTTC. This sequence joins TRBV20-1 and TRBJ2-1; TRBD2 agrees at 8 bases. The CDR3 length is 13 residues. Germline V gene lookup returns CDR1 DFQATT and CDR2 SNEGSKA (reference sequence). Trimming cost V 3 bases and J 5 bases; bases outside gene matches: 3.

This clone was detected ten times or more. This sequence joins TRBV28 and TRBJ1-1; D unclear. V lost 5 bases, J lost 5 bases, and 12 bases lay in between. The CDR3 extends over 13 amino acids. Germline V gene sequence: CDR1 MDHEN, CDR2 SYDVKM. The CDR3 region has the DNA TGTGCCAGCAGTCGGACCGAGAAGACTGAAGCTTTCTTT. It codes for CASSRTEKTEAFF.

This clone was counted a few times. A much larger clone differs by one base, so this may be a read error. The chain uses TRBV28 and TRBJ2-6, with 7 nucleotides matching TRBD1. The length of the CDR3 is 17 residues. Germline V gene lookup returns CDR1 MDHEN and CDR2 SYDVKM. CDR3 DNA: TGTGCCGGCAGTTTAGCCGGGACAGATACTTGGGCCAACGTCCTGACTTTC. This sequence encodes CAGSLAGTDTWANVLTF.

The table lists this clone with many counts. The chain employs TRBV12-3 or TRBV12-4 and TRBJ2-3; weak D call: TRBD1 (6 bases). The CDR3 length is 14 residues. V was pared by 6 bases and J by 2 bases, with 12 bases between. CDR3 nucleotide sequence: TGTGCCAGCAGACGAGGGGGATTCACAGATACGCAGTATTTT. Its protein is CASRRGGFTDTQYF.

This clone was counted ten times or more. The chain couples TRBV6-1 to TRBJ1-1; D gene uncertain. The germline V gene has CDR1 MNHNS and CDR2 SASEGT. The CDR3 length is 11 residues. V was cut by 7 bases and J by 8 bases, with 11 bases left in between. The CDR3: CASMRVEEAFF. CDR3 bases: TGTGCCAGCATGAGGGTGGAAGAAGCTTTCTTT.

This clone was picked up many times. The rearrangement links TRBV27 to TRBJ2-3; D tentatively fits TRBD1 or TRBD2 (5 bases each). The V gene lost 6 bases and the J gene lost 3 bases, with 10 bases spanning the gap. This CDR3 comprises 13 residues. CDR1 and CDR2 (germline): MNHEY, SMNVEV (reference sequence). The CDR3 DNA is TGTGCCAGCAGACCTGGGGGTACAGATACGCAGTATTTT. As protein: CASRPGGTDTQYF.

This clone was seen ten or more times. A read error is possible here, since a much larger clone lies one base away. The chain combines TRBV15 with TRBJ2-1; 10 bases are shared with TRBD1. Germline V CDR1 and CDR2: LNHNV, YYDKDF (reference sequence). The CDR3 has 13 residues. The CDR3 nucleotides are TGTGCCACCTCGGACAGGGGGAGTAGGGAGCGGTTCTTC. This sequence encodes CATSDRGSRERFF.

A few counts support this clone. The V and J genes are TRBV28 and TRBJ1-5; D call uncertain. The CDR3 has 15 amino acids. Trimming stripped 5 bases from V and 5 bases from J, with 16 bases between. The germline gives CDR1 MDHEN, CDR2 SYDVKM. In DNA, the CDR3 is TGTGCCAGCAGTAAGGGAAGACCAGGCGATCAGCCCCAGCATTTT. Its translation is CASSKGRPGDQPQHF.

This clone ranks as medium-sized (0.01 to 0.1%). The chain carries TRBV11-3 and TRBJ1-2; maybe TRBD1 (6 bases). Germline CDR1 and CDR2: SGHNT and YENEEA. The ends were cut back, 5 bases at V and 8 bases at J, with 15 bases in the middle. CDR3 length: 13 amino acids. The CDR3 loop reads CASSPGTLWGYTF. CDR3 DNA: TGTGCCAGCAGCCCCGGGACACTGTGGGGCTACACCTTC.

The chain employs TRBV7-8 and TRBJ1-2; 9 nucleotides agree with TRBD1. The CDR3 is 14 residues long. Germline assignment: CDR1 SGHVS and CDR2 FQNEAQ. With 5 bases clipped from V and 4 bases from J, the junction kept 5 bases outside the gene matches. This chain's CDR3 is CASSGQGFSYGYTF. CDR3 sequence (DNA): TGTGCCAGCAGCGGACAGGGGTTTTCCTATGGCTACACCTTC. Drawing the rest from reference TRBV7-8 and TRBJ1-2, the complete variable domain is GAGVSQSPRYKVAKRGQDVALRCDPISGHVSLFWYQQALGQGPEFLTYFQNEAQLDKSGLPSDRFFAERPEGSVSTLKIQRTQQEDSAVYLCASSGQGFSYGYTFGSGTRLTVV.

This clone was recorded many times. V gene TRBV5-1 combines with J gene TRBJ1-6; 7 bases are a match to TRBD1. The CDR3 is made up of 14 amino acids. V gave up 0 bases and J gave up 6 bases; unmatched junction bases: 0. CDR1 SGHRS and CDR2 YFSETQ come from the germline V gene. The CDR3 DNA is TGCGCCAGCAGCTTGGCAGGGGGTAATTCACCCCTCCACTTT. Translating gives CASSLAGGNSPLHF.

Concerning this clone: The sample carries other DNA sequences with the same CDR3. V gene TRBV27 combines with J gene TRBJ2-7; maybe TRBD2 (5 bases). The ends were cut back, 3 bases at V and 5 bases at J, with 14 bases in the middle. This CDR3 comprises 14 residues. Germline loops: CDR1 MNHEY, CDR2 SMNVEV (reference sequence). DNA of the CDR3: TGTGCCAGCAGTTTCAGGACGGGGTCCCACGAGCAGTACTTC. Its translation is CASSFRTGSHEQYF.

V usage is TRBV6-2 or TRBV6-3 and J usage is TRBJ1-3; D is ambiguous. The germline V gene encodes CDR1 MNHEY and CDR2 SVGEGT. The CDR3 is made up of 13 amino acids. The ends were cut back, 7 bases at V and 1 base at J, with 8 bases in the middle. The CDR3 bases are TGTGCCAGCAAACGAAGGTCTGGAAACACCATATATTTT. It codes for CASKRRSGNTIYF.

V usage is TRBV12-3 or TRBV12-4 and J usage is TRBJ2-2; TRBD2 agrees at 11 bases. J gave up 0 bases and V 6 bases, and 3 bases lay outside the gene matches. This CDR3 has 16 residues. CDR3 in amino acids: CASSRTSGSNTGELFF. The DNA of the CDR3 is TGTGCCAGCAGCCGGACTAGCGGGTCGAACACCGGGGAGCTGTTTTTT.

This clone was detected many times. A much larger clone differs from this one at a single base, so this may be a read error. This CDR3 is also generated by other DNA sequences in the sample. The CDR3 nucleotides are TGCAGTGCTAGAGAGGGGGGTAAGGGAGGGAGTACTGAAGCTTTCTTT. This encodes CSAREGGKGGSTEAFF. The rearrangement joins TRBV20-1 to TRBJ1-1; D is perhaps TRBD1 (5 bases). Germline loops: CDR1 DFQATT, CDR2 SNEGSKA (reference sequence). The CDR3 is made up of 16 amino acids. Trimming shortened V by 0 bases and J by 5 bases, and 19 bases separated the two germline ends.

This clone was seen repeatedly, ten times or more. The rearrangement uses TRBV7-9 and TRBJ2-7; D uncertain. The V gene's germline CDR1 is SEHNR and CDR2 FQNEAQ (reference sequence). The CDR3 spans 9 residues. CDR3 nucleotides: TGTGCCAGCAGCCAAACTCTTGGTGTC. This encodes CASSQTLGV.

This clone was detected a few times. This chain uses TRBV24-1 with TRBJ2-1; the D call may be TRBD1 or TRBD2 (5 bases each). V lost 4 bases to trimming and J lost 3 bases, with 21 bases between them. The length of the CDR3 is 18 residues. Germline V gene lookup returns CDR1 KGHDR and CDR2 SFDVKD. In DNA, the CDR3 is TGTGCCACCAGTGACCCTTCGAAACCGGGACGCATCTACAATGAGCAGTTCTTC. Protein product: CATSDPSKPGRIYNEQFF.

This clone was recorded many times. A read error may explain this, as a much larger clone is one base away. V is TRBV5-1 and J is TRBJ2-7, with D uncertain. CDR3 size: 11 residues. CDR1 SGHRS and CDR2 YFSETQ come from the germline V gene. Trimming took off 6 bases at V and 1 base at J, with 5 bases between the two ends. The CDR3 is CASMESYEQYF. CDR3 coding DNA: TGCGCCAGCATGGAATCCTACGAGCAGTACTTC.

There are a few counts of this clone. The chain recombines TRBV6-5 with TRBJ2-1; possibly TRBD1 for D (5 bases). V lost 2 bases and J lost 0, with 14 bases in between. Per the germline V gene, CDR1 is MNHEY and CDR2 is SVGAGI. The CDR3 has 17 residues. As DNA, the CDR3 is TGTGCCAGCAGTTACCTCCGTCACAGGATCTCCTACAATGAGCAGTTCTTC. Amino acids: CASSYLRHRISYNEQFF.

This clone was found many times. With a much larger clone just one base away, this may be a read error. V is TRBV10-1 and J is TRBJ1-6; maybe TRBD1 (6 bases). Per germline, CDR1 WNHNN and CDR2 SYGVQD (reference sequence). The CDR3 is 14 amino acids. In DNA, the CDR3 is TGCGCCTGCAGTGAAGGAGGGGGAAATTCACCCCTCCACTTT. Translating it yields CACSEGGGNSPLHF.

In this sample, this clone turned up many times. The CDR3 sequence: CATSGTSGSTDTQYF. CDR3 coding DNA: TGTGCCACCAGCGGCACTAGCGGAAGCACAGATACGCAGTATTTT. This rearrangement joins TRBV15 to TRBJ2-3, with 8 nucleotides matching TRBD2. CDR1 and CDR2 (germline): LNHNV, YYDKDF (reference sequence). The CDR3 totals 15 residues. V dropped 5 bases and J dropped 0; count of bases not matched to a gene: 4. Full variable domain (rest looked up from reference TRBV15 and TRBJ2-3): DAMVIQNPRYQVTQFGKPVTLSCSQTLNHNVMYWYQQKSSQAPKLLFHYYDKDFNNEADTPDNFQSRRPNTSFCFLDIRSPGLGDTAMYLCATSGTSGSTDTQYFGPGTRLTVL.

This clone was seen a few times. The V call is TRBV28, the J call TRBJ1-1, with D perhaps TRBD1 (5 bases). This CDR3 is 13 amino acids long. CDR1 and CDR2 (germline): MDHEN, SYDVKM. The V end lost 7 bases, the J end lost 8 bases, and 17 bases lay between the germline ends. CDR3 DNA: TGTGCCAGCACCCGCATACGTGGGGGGGAAGCTTTCTTT. Translation: CASTRIRGGEAFF.

Many counts were recorded for this clone. The chain carries TRBV20-1 and TRBJ2-2, with D tentatively TRBD1 (5 bases). Germline-derived CDR1 and CDR2 are DFQATT and SNEGSKA (reference sequence). The CDR3 has 13 residues. V dropped 5 bases and J dropped 4 bases, with 11 bases sitting between them. CDR3 nucleotide sequence: TGCAGTGCTTTGGACACGTTCACCGGGGAGCTGTTTTTT. Its protein product is CSALDTFTGELFF.

This clone was picked up many times. This chain connects TRBV5-1 to TRBJ2-5; 10 positions match TRBD2. Germline V lookup: CDR1 SGHRS, CDR2 YFSETQ. V trimming: 5 bases; J trimming: 3 bases; junction bases outside the gene matches: 7. This CDR3 spans 15 amino acids. The CDR3 reads CASRLGTSEKETQYF. Here the CDR3 DNA reads TGCGCCAGCAGGCTCGGGACTAGCGAGAAAGAGACCCAGTACTTC.